The clone carrying this TCR beta chain showed up just a few times. Its antigen remains unidentified. V was shortened by 3 bases and J by 0 bases, with 8 bases between the two germline ends. This CDR3 comprises 14 residues. Germline values: CDR1 LNHDA, CDR2 SQIVND (reference sequence). Not enrolled were patients with uncontrolled infection, other autoimmune disease, pregnancy or lactation. Diagnosis rested on symptoms, serum thyroxine and TRAb, thyroid ultrasound, and orbital computed tomography. The data belong to a study of T cells in Graves' hyperthyroidism and ophthalmopathy. Study results and limitations: Blood also held most thyroid clonotypes expanded beyond 0.001.

Using RNA transcripts as the source, TCR beta CDR3 regions were amplified. RT-PCR in the first round (using the HTBI primer set) targeted the TCR CDR3. TCRdb called the multiplex PCR reads again in MiXCR, with one record for every CDR3 protein. Among approximately 700,000 distinct CDR3 sequences listed, 45% were seen once. The V gene is TRBV19, the J gene TRBJ1-2, with TRBD1 as a possible D gene (5 bases). The clonotype was recovered from an adult man with Graves' disease, either hyperthyroidism or ophthalmopathy (not recorded which). The sequenced sample was peripheral blood or thyroid tissue (not recorded which). CDR3 coding DNA: TGTGCCAGTAGTATGGGGCGGACTAACTATGGCTACACCTTC. This sequence encodes CASSMGRTNYGYTF. The full variable domain, rest sourced from reference TRBV19 and TRBJ1-2, is DGGITQSPKYLFRKEGQNVTLSCEQNLNHDAMYWYRQDPGQGLRLIYYSQIVNDFQKGDIAEGYSVSREKKESFPLTVTSAQKNPTAFYLCASSMGRTNYGYTFGSGTRLTVV.